What follows describes a single T cell receptor (beta chain). This specimen comes from a study of blood T cell repertoires in COVID-19. For the study at large: Material from acute and convalescent COVID-19 was sourced from the United States, Italy and Spain. PBMCs, B-cell-depleted T cells, or T cells were the source of the cDNA or gDNA that made up the material.

CDR1 is LNHNV and CDR2 is YYDKDF in the germline V gene (reference sequence). The ends were cut back, 6 bases at V and 8 bases at J, with 16 bases in the middle. The CDR3 spans 13 residues. In the authors' methods: Reference gene primer amplification in the assay estimated nucleated cell counts. Produced via immunoSEQ multiplex PCR; TCRdb's table is partial and in-frame only. Clonal size and the V and J genes are those of that table, whereas D and trimming came from the DNA. This sample yields about 140,000 clones, of which 70% to 90% are seen a single time; around 5% belongs to the top ten. The chain links TRBV15 to TRBJ1-2, with D perhaps matching TRBD1 (5 bases). The specimen sequenced was peripheral blood. The source is a human donor in a cohort sampled during active COVID-19. The DNA of the CDR3 is TGTGCCACCAGGGCTGGGGGGGGTGGAGGCTACACCTTC. Translated: CATRAGGGGGYTF.